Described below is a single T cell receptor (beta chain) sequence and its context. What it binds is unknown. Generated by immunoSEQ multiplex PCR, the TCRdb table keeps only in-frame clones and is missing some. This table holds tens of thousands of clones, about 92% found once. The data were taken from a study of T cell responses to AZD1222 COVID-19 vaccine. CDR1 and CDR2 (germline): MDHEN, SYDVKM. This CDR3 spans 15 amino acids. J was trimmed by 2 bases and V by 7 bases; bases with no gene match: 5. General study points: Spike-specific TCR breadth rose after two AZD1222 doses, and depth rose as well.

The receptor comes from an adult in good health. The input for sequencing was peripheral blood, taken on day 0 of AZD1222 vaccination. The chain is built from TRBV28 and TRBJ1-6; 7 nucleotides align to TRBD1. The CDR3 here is CASNQGGAYNSPLHF. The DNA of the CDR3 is TGTGCCAGCAACCAGGGGGGGGCCTATAATTCACCCCTCCACTTT.